The present entry profiles one TCR beta chain with its context. This clone was observed at least ten times. The antigen it recognizes is unknown. The read ends 3 residues shy of where the CDR3 ends; the end is completed using the germline J gene. Equivalent amounts of genomic DNA from CVID and control samples were used as sequencing input. For every sample, a 60 bp segment covering the rearranged TCRbeta CDR3 region was amplified and then sequenced. TCRbeta amplification used the immunoSEQ assay, a bias-corrected multiplex PCR with high-throughput sequencing. On the authors' methods: Every unique nucleotide sequence counted as a clone and was annotated with V, D and J genes, copy number and frequency. Sequences were labeled productive if in frame, and non-productive if out of frame or containing stop codons. As previously described, Shannon's entropy was used to calculate clonality. Mean CDR3 Kyte-Doolittle hydropathy was derived from the predicted amino acid sequences of productive clones. Using the R hclust function, scaled V gene usage was clustered hierarchically with Manhattan distance and complete linkage. Sharing of clones by CDR3 amino acid sequence was evaluated by resampling 12 repertoires per group over 100 rounds. The repertoires were searched for about 68 published EBV-specific TCRbeta sequences and a few hundred published CMV-specific TCRbeta sequences. After a couple of CVID samples that produced fewer than 10,000 sequences were dropped from the analysis, roughly 42 CVID repertoires remained. TCRdb provides this immuneACCESS table in a form limited to in-frame rearrangements. Some clones are lacking; in checked studies, under half of them reflect an unresolved V gene, and why the rest are absent is not known. The DNA gave D and trimming, while V, J and clone size come from that table. The sample comprises tens of thousands of clones, and every one was counted more than once. Just under 30% of the sample comes from the top ten.

Diagnosis of CVID followed standard criteria, namely serum IgG, IgA and/or IgM below the normal range together with specific antibody deficiency. The CVID group comprised some 43 subjects, 15 or so female and approximately 30 male, aged roughly 8 to 70 years with a mean age of around 36. Predominantly Caucasian heritage was noted among both the CVID patients and the healthy controls. All CVID subjects had received replacement immunoglobulin therapy for at least one year at the time of study participation. At the time of blood collection, no CVID subject was ill or was being treated with immunomodulatory or immunosuppressive medication. Heparinized peripheral whole blood samples of roughly 5 to 8.5 ml were obtained from each donor. Genomic DNA from adults with common variable immune deficiency (CVID) and from healthy adult controls was used to sequence TCRbeta CDR3 repertoires. To isolate peripheral blood mononuclear cells, diluted blood was subjected to density centrifugation over Hypaque 1077 or Ficoll-Paque. Genomic DNA was obtained from unsorted mononuclear cells through either Qiagen column purification or a centrifugation-based method.

These data belong to a study of T cell clonality in common variable immunodeficiency (dated by TCRdb to 2013 to 2016). Sequences SGHVS (CDR1) and FNYEAQ (CDR2) are obtained from the germline V gene. Trimming at the junction amounts to 5 bases on V and 7 bases on J, and the germline ends lie 17 bases apart. The CDR3 spans 14 residues, from the cysteine through the phenylalanine. Part of the CDR3 DNA is given, 33 bases translated from base 1. Study-wide conclusions, independent of this receptor: Patient heterogeneity within the CVID cohort put limits on correlating repertoire features with clinical complications. The authors noted that sequencing repertoires of T cell subpopulations would be needed to clarify what caused the increased clonality in CVID. TCRbeta clonality was higher in CVID subjects than in healthy controls (t-test p = 0.018), and the increase was most characteristic of about a third of subjects. Even though DNA input was the same, control samples had an average of about 80,000 unique sequences each, compared with some 32,000 in CVID samples. CVID TCRbeta sequences reportedly showed fewer deletions and N-nucleotide insertions and lacked highly modified clones with 13 or more V deletions. Fewer TCRbeta clones were shared among CVID subjects than among healthy controls (p < 0.0001).

Sequencing was carried out using peripheral blood mononuclear cells. The receptor comes from a human donor with common variable immunodeficiency. The chain joins TRBV7-6 to TRBJ1-2; there is no confident call for the D gene. The CDR3 protein is CASSPYNTKGGYTF. The covered CDR3 bases are TGTGCCAGCAGCCCCTACAACACCAAGGGTGGC.